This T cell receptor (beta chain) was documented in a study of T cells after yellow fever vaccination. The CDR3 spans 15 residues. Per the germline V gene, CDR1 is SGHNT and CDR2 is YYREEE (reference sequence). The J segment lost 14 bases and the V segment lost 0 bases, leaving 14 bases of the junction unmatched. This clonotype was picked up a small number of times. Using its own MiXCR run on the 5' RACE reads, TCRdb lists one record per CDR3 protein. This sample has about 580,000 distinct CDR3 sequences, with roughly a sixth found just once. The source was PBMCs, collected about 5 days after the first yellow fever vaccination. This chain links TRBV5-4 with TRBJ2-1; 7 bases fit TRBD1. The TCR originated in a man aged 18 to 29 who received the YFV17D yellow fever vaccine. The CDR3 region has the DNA TGTGCCAGCAGCTTGGTCGGGTCTTTACAGGGGATGAAGTTCTTC. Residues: CASSLVGSLQGMKFF.